The 12 T cell receptor beta chains in this list originate from one sample, sequenced in a study of blood T cell repertoires in COVID-19. Profiled with immunoSEQ multiplex PCR; TCRdb holds only in-frame clones, not every one. The sample comprises roughly 110,000 clones, 80% to 85% of which are singletons, and 4.2% rests with the top ten. Sequencing used peripheral blood. Receptor source: a human donor in a cohort sampled during active COVID-19.

This clone has only one observation. This rearrangement joins TRBV3-1 (or the pseudogene TRBV3-2) to TRBJ2-7, with 7 bases fitting TRBD2. V lost 1 base and J lost 3; bases outside the gene matches: 6. This CDR3 contains 15 residues. Germline V CDR1 and CDR2: LGHDT, YNNKEL (reference sequence). Here the CDR3 reads CASSQVLAGHYEQYF. In DNA, the CDR3 is TGTGCCAGCAGCCAAGTTTTAGCGGGCCACTACGAGCAGTACTTC.

This clone appeared a few times. The V gene is TRBV30, the J gene TRBJ2-2, with TRBD2 identical over 8 bases. Per the germline V gene, CDR1 is GTSNPN and CDR2 is SVGIG (reference sequence). The length of the CDR3 is 15 residues. Losses at the gene ends were 2 bases for V and 5 bases for J; bases not matched to a gene: 7. In DNA, the CDR3 is TGTGCCTGGAGTAAGGTAGCGGGGATGACCGGGGAGCTGTTTTTT. It specifies CAWSKVAGMTGELFF.

The rearrangement uses TRBV27 and TRBJ2-4; 7 bases are shared with TRBD1. The V segment lost 8 bases and the J segment 0 bases; nucleotides outside the gene matches: 13. CDR3 length: 17 residues. Germline V CDR1 and CDR2: MNHEY, SMNVEV (reference sequence). Here the CDR3 reads CASAGGWGILAKNIQYF. CDR3 nucleotides: TGTGCCAGCGCAGGGGGTTGGGGAATACTAGCCAAAAACATTCAGTACTTC.

The V call is TRBV7-2, the J call TRBJ2-7; TRBD2 agrees at 7 bases. This CDR3 is 14 amino acids long. V lost 6 bases to trimming and J lost 2 bases; unmatched junction nucleotides: 7. CDR1 is SGHTA and CDR2 is FQGNSA in the germline V gene. The CDR3 DNA is TGTGCCAGCAGGATGACTAGCCAAACCTACGAGCAGTACGTC. It specifies CASRMTSQTYEQYV.

In nucleotides, the CDR3 is TGCGCCAGCAGCCAAGGGGGAGCGGGAGAGGTCACCGGGGAGCTGTTTTTT. It codes for CASSQGGAGEVTGELFF. The chain couples TRBV4-1 to TRBJ2-2, with 8 nucleotides matching TRBD2. CDR1 MGHRA and CDR2 YSYEKL come from the germline V gene. This CDR3 has 17 residues. V lost 1 base to trimming and J lost 4 bases; unmatched junction nucleotides: 8.

The chain joins TRBV20-1 to TRBJ2-5; no firm D call. CDR3 length equals 12 residues. Germline lookup yields CDR1 DFQATT and CDR2 SNEGSKA (reference sequence). V gave up 3 bases and J gave up 2 bases, with 7 bases separating them. CDR3 DNA: TGCAGTGCTAGTGGGCTTCAAGAGACCCAGTACTTC. Protein product: CSASGLQETQYF.

CDR3 DNA: TGTGCCAGCAGCTTGGCCACAGCGGAGGGTAGGAATGAGCAGTTCTTC. It codes for CASSLATAEGRNEQFF. The V and J genes are TRBV5-4 and TRBJ2-1; TRBD2 might be the D (6 bases). The CDR3 runs 16 residues. The ends were cut back, 0 bases at V and 7 bases at J, with 17 bases in the middle. The germline V gene encodes CDR1 SGHNT and CDR2 YYREEE (reference sequence).

The chain recombines TRBV7-9 with TRBJ2-4; D unresolved. Trimming stripped 2 bases from V and 7 bases from J, with 9 bases between. The CDR3 totals 13 residues. The V gene's germline CDR1 is SEHNR and CDR2 FQNEAQ (reference sequence). CDR3 sequence: CASSLLGSNIQYF. CDR3 coding DNA: TGTGCCAGCAGCTTACTGGGCTCGAACATTCAGTACTTC.

The chain carries TRBV5-4 and TRBJ1-2; 8 bases fit TRBD1. Trimming at V came to 3 bases and at J to 8 bases, leaving 6 bases not matched to a gene. Germline CDR1 SGHNT, CDR2 YYREEE (reference sequence). CDR3 length: 13 residues. DNA for the CDR3: TGTGCCAGCAGCTCACAGGGGGAAGAGGGCTACACCTTC. Protein: CASSSQGEEGYTF.

The chain carries TRBV7-3 and TRBJ2-1; the match to TRBD2 covers 15 bases. From germline, CDR1 is SGHTA and CDR2 FQGTGA. This CDR3 is 15 amino acids long. With 5 bases clipped from V and 9 bases from J, the junction kept 5 bases outside the gene matches. Here the CDR3 reads CASSIGLAGGGEQFF. CDR3 in DNA: TGTGCCAGCAGCATAGGACTAGCGGGAGGGGGTGAGCAGTTCTTC.

This clone turned up a few times. The chain recombines TRBV27 with TRBJ1-5; D possibly corresponds to TRBD1 (6 bases). Per germline, CDR1 MNHEY and CDR2 SMNVEV (reference sequence). With 6 bases removed from V and 4 bases from J, the gap between germline ends came to 13 bases. The CDR3 has 14 residues. CDR3 in amino acids: CASRQQGSNQPQHF. The CDR3, as DNA: TGTGCCAGCAGACAACAGGGTTCGAATCAGCCCCAGCATTTT.

The rearrangement uses TRBV7-3 and TRBJ2-7; a possible D gene is TRBD1 (6 bases). This CDR3 comprises 20 residues. Per the germline V gene, CDR1 is SGHTA and CDR2 is FQGTGA. Trimming cost V 3 bases and J 4 bases, with 31 bases left between them. CDR3 residues: CASSFFPGDDKPGHLYEQYV. The CDR3 coding sequence is TGTGCCAGCAGCTTCTTCCCCGGGGACGACAAACCGGGACACTTATACGAGCAGTACGTC.